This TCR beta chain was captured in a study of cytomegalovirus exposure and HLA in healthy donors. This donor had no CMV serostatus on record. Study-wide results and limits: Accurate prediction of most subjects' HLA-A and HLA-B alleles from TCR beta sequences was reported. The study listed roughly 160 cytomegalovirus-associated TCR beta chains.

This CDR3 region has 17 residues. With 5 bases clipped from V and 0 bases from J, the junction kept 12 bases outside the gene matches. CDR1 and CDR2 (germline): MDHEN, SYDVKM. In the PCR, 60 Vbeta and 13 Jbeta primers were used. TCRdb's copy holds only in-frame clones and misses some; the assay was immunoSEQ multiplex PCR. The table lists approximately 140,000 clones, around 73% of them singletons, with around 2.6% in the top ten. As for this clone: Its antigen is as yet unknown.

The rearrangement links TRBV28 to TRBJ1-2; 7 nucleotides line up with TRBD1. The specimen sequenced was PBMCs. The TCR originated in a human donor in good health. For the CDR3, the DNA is TGTGCCAGCAGTCCACAGGGACAGTACGCTCCTAACTATGGCTACACCTTC. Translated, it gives CASSPQGQYAPNYGYTF.